These 27 T cell receptor beta chains came from one sample sequenced in a study of regulatory T cells in long-lasting Graves disease (dated by TCRdb to the early 2020s). Libraries were built with multiplex PCR. Sequencing was carried out with an Illumina HiSeq 4000. To build TCR beta libraries, CDR3 regions were amplified by Arm-PCR using iRepertoire HTBI primers. The public reads were reprocessed in TCRdb via fastp at Q25 and MiXCR, keeping in-frame beta chains. Rows matching on CDR3 protein sequence are summarized as one entry with the most common DNA and genes. The sample includes around 450,000 distinct CDR3 sequences, with about 16% observed a single time. 15% to 20% of the sample is held by the ten biggest clonotypes. Per the publication, the time point label means: newly diagnosed GD, antithyroid drugs for less than 3 months. RNA was extracted from PBMCs in TRIzol for both TCR sequencing and RNA sequencing.

In addition, the sample was reused for a study of T cells in Graves' hyperthyroidism and ophthalmopathy.

The sequencing here drew on peripheral blood mononuclear cells (PBMCs), taken at new diagnosis, from a patient treated with antithyroid drugs. These receptors were collected from a woman in her twenties or thirties with Graves disease. Donor details come from another sample of the same person, matched by shared clones.

Of note for this clonotype: An end of the junction does not agree with germline; a read error may underlie this. This sequence joins TRBV28 and TRBJ2-7, with a weak D call TRBD1 (6 bases). From germline, CDR1 is MDHEN and CDR2 SYDVKM. This CDR3 comprises 15 residues. The CDR3 region has the DNA TGTGCCAGCAGTTTACCGCAGGGGAATGGCTACGGGCAGTACTTC. It yields the protein CASSLPQGNGYGQYF.

This clonotype occurred many times. The chain links TRBV7-3 to TRBJ2-2; perhaps TRBD1 as D (6 bases). CDR3 size: 16 residues. In germline, CDR1 is SGHTA, CDR2 FQGTGA. V was clipped by 5 bases and J by 1 base, with 14 bases between them. The CDR3 sequence is CASSPTGQLNTGELFF. The CDR3 DNA reads as TGTGCCAGCAGCCCCACGGGACAACTGAACACCGGGGAGCTGTTTTTT.

The CDR3 region has the DNA TGTGCCAGCAGCCAAGGGGAGGATTCACCCCTCCACTTT. This codes for CASSQGEDSPLHF. V and J are TRBV3-1 and TRBJ1-6; no clear D gene. Germline loops: CDR1 LGHDT, CDR2 YNNKEL (reference sequence). The length of the CDR3 is 13 residues. V dropped 1 base and J dropped 8 bases, with 6 bases sitting between them.

As to this clonotype: This likely stems from a read error, as it lies one base from a far larger clone. CDR3: CASSRLSSGQGANEQYF. CDR3 bases: TGTGCCAGCAGCCGGTTGTCTTCGGGACAGGGGGCCAATGAGCAGTACTTC. The chain has TRBV11-2 and TRBJ2-7; TRBD1 agrees at 12 bases. Germline CDR1 and CDR2: SGHAT and FQNNGV. The CDR3 length is 17 residues. V was clipped by 5 bases and J by 7 bases; unmatched bases: 15.

This clonotype was seen at least ten times. The chain combines TRBV5-1 with TRBJ2-5; 11 bases are a match to TRBD2. The trim removed 1 base at V and 2 bases at J, leaving 4 bases unmatched. This CDR3 region has 16 residues. Germline V gives CDR1 SGHRS, CDR2 YFSETQ. CDR3: CASSLFLAGGQETQYF. In DNA, the CDR3 is TGCGCCAGCAGCTTGTTCCTAGCGGGAGGACAAGAGACCCAGTACTTC.

This sequence joins TRBV29-1 and TRBJ2-1, with 7 bases that match TRBD2. With 7 bases clipped from V and 5 bases from J, the junction kept 11 bases outside the gene matches. Germline V gene lookup returns CDR1 SQVTM and CDR2 ANQGSEA. CDR3 length: 14 residues. The CDR3 spells CSETDQRGNNEQFF. CDR3 bases: TGCAGCGAGACTGACCAGCGGGGCAACAATGAGCAGTTCTTC.

On this clonotype: Being one base from a much bigger clone, this may be a read error. The chain uses TRBV7-9 and TRBJ2-7; weak D call: TRBD2 (6 bases). The V end was cut by 5 bases, the J end by 7 bases, with 18 bases between. Germline loops: CDR1 SEHNR, CDR2 FQNEAQ (reference sequence). The CDR3 loop spans 14 amino acids. The CDR3 here is CASSRGTGLNEQYF. The CDR3 nucleotides read TGTGCCAGCAGCCGGGGGACTGGGCTAAATGAGCAGTACTTC.

The chain links TRBV27 to TRBJ2-7; 9 nucleotides agree with TRBD1. The germline CDR1 and CDR2 sequences are MNHEY and SMNVEV (reference sequence). The ends lost 2 bases at V and 4 bases at J; junction bases unmatched: 3. The CDR3 consists of 14 residues. Written as DNA, the CDR3 is TGTGCCAGCAGTTTAGGGACAGGGAGGTACGAGCAGTACTTC. Its protein is CASSLGTGRYEQYF.

This clonotype was detected many times. The rearrangement links TRBV7-2 to TRBJ1-1; a possible D gene is TRBD1 (5 bases). V lost 3 bases to trimming and J lost 0 bases, with 11 bases between them. The CDR3 extends over 15 amino acids. Germline V lookup: CDR1 SGHTA, CDR2 FQGNSA. CDR3 region: CASSLRQLMNTEAFF. The CDR3 DNA reads as TGTGCCAGCAGCTTGCGACAGCTAATGAACACTGAAGCTTTCTTT.

This clonotype was found a few times. The rearrangement uses TRBV19 and TRBJ2-7, with 7 bases aligning to TRBD2. CDR1 and CDR2 (germline): LNHDA, SQIVND (reference sequence). V lost 3 bases to trimming and J lost 1 base; unmatched junction nucleotides: 18. The CDR3 length is 19 residues. This CDR3 reads CASSIELSRENERSYEQYF. The CDR3 DNA reads as TGTGCCAGTAGTATTGAGCTATCGCGGGAGAACGAACGATCCTACGAGCAGTACTTC.

In the case of this clonotype: One end of the junction is discordant with germline, which a read error may explain. V gene TRBV6-1 combines with J gene TRBJ1-3; unclear D gene. The germline gives CDR1 MNHNS, CDR2 SASEGT. The CDR3 runs 13 residues. CDR3 in amino acids: CASMPPGRNTMYF. In DNA, the CDR3 is TGTGCCAGCATGCCCCCTGGAAGAAACACCATGTATTTT.

There are many counts of this clonotype. The chain is built from TRBV11-1 and TRBJ2-1, with a weak D call TRBD2 (6 bases). The CDR3 loop spans 16 amino acids. The germline gives CDR1 SGHAT, CDR2 FQDESV (reference sequence). The V end lost 3 bases, the J end lost 2 bases, and 14 bases lay between the germline ends. The CDR3 region is CASSFGGAGTYNEQFF. The CDR3 nucleotides read TGTGCCAGCAGCTTTGGAGGAGCGGGCACCTACAATGAGCAGTTCTTC.

The rearrangement uses TRBV6-4 and TRBJ1-6, with D maybe TRBD1 (6 bases). Germline V gene data show CDR1 as MRHNA and CDR2 as SNTAGT. Trimming left V 4 bases short and J 7 bases short, with 17 bases between. CDR3 length: 16 amino acids. CDR3 nucleotides: TGTGCCAGCAGTGTTTCGGTGAGACAGGACAATTCACCCCTCCACTTT. Encoded protein: CASSVSVRQDNSPLHF.

This clonotype was picked up a small number of times. This chain links TRBV7-9 with TRBJ2-3, with TRBD1 as a possible D gene (5 bases). This CDR3 is 16 amino acids long. V lost 6 bases to trimming and J lost 2 bases, with 18 bases between them. From germline, CDR1 is SEHNR and CDR2 FQNEAQ (reference sequence). In nucleotides, the CDR3 is TGTGCCAGCAGAGCCCTCCCAGGGTCTTCCACAGATACGCAGTATTTT. Protein: CASRALPGSSTDTQYF.

Concerning this clonotype itself: This may be a read error: a much more frequent sequence differs by one nucleotide. The chain carries TRBV6-2 or TRBV6-3 and TRBJ2-5; D possibly corresponds to TRBD1 (5 bases). The CDR3 has 13 amino acids. Trimming left V 7 bases short and J 4 bases short, with 13 bases between. Germline lookup yields CDR1 MNHEY and CDR2 SVGEGT. The CDR3 here is CASTPGKRETQYF. The CDR3 nucleotides read TGTGCCAGCACCCCAGGGAAGCGAGAGACCCAGTACTTC.

The rearrangement joins TRBV19 to TRBJ1-5; TRBD1 agrees at 8 bases. The germline CDR1 and CDR2 sequences are LNHDA and SQIVND (reference sequence). V was pared by 8 bases and J by 5 bases, with 14 bases of the junction left unmatched. This CDR3 comprises 16 residues. CDR3 nucleotide sequence: TGTGCCAGTTGTGACTGTGGACAGGGATTTGATCAGCCCCAGCATTTT. Its translation: CASCDCGQGFDQPQHF.

This clonotype was observed at least ten times. This chain uses TRBV20-1 with TRBJ2-3, with 11 bases that match TRBD2. CDR3 size: 17 residues. Germline V gives CDR1 DFQATT, CDR2 SNEGSKA (reference sequence). Trimming removed 5 bases from V and 4 bases from J; junction bases left unmatched: 14. The DNA for the CDR3 is TGCAGTGCTCCCCCCTTGTTCCTAGCGGGAGGCCCAGATACGCAGTATTTT. Translation gives CSAPPLFLAGGPDTQYF.

This clonotype was counted a few times. The gene calls are TRBV4-2 and TRBJ1-1, with D perhaps TRBD1 (5 bases). V was clipped by 0 bases and J by 5 bases, with 13 bases between them. Looked up from germline, CDR1 is LGHNA and CDR2 is YNFKEQ. This CDR3 is built from 15 residues. The CDR3 is CASSQDSGVRTEAFF. CDR3 coding DNA: TGTGCCAGCAGCCAAGATTCGGGGGTTAGGACTGAAGCTTTCTTT.

This clonotype was recorded many times. The genes are TRBV11-3 and TRBJ2-1; D remains ambiguous. The CDR3 runs to 14 residues. Germline-derived CDR1 and CDR2 are SGHNT and YENEEA. The V gene lost 5 bases and the J gene lost 3 bases, with 11 bases spanning the gap. The CDR3: CASSPTGYYNEQFF. CDR3 coding DNA: TGTGCCAGCAGCCCGACTGGGTACTACAATGAGCAGTTCTTC.

This clonotype was counted ten times or more. The chain has TRBV11-3 and TRBJ1-5; D unclear. The CDR3 runs 13 residues. Germline lookup yields CDR1 SGHNT and CDR2 YENEEA. The ends were cut back, 4 bases at V and 6 bases at J, with 10 bases in the middle. In DNA form, the CDR3 reads TGTGCCAGCAGCTCCCAGCCAGGTCAGCCCCAGCATTTT. It is translated as CASSSQPGQPQHF.

There are many counts of this clonotype. This chain connects TRBV6-1 to TRBJ1-2; 10 bases agree with TRBD1. Looked up from germline, CDR1 is MNHNS and CDR2 is SASEGT. The ends lost 5 bases at V and 5 bases at J; junction bases unmatched: 8. The length of the CDR3 is 15 residues. The CDR3 loop is CASSLTLGQGYGYTF. DNA of the CDR3: TGTGCCAGCAGTCTTACGTTGGGACAGGGGTATGGCTACACCTTC.

There are many counts of this clonotype. The CDR3 sequence: CASSPGATGELFF. In nucleotides, the CDR3 is TGTGCCAGCAGTCCCGGTGCCACCGGGGAGCTGTTTTTT. The genes are TRBV6-1 and TRBJ2-2; no clear D. This CDR3 comprises 13 residues. Per germline, CDR1 MNHNS and CDR2 SASEGT. Trimming cost V 5 bases and J 4 bases, with 8 bases left between them.

The sample holds many counts of this clonotype. The chain recombines TRBV6-1 with TRBJ2-7; D gene ambiguous. CDR1 MNHNS and CDR2 SASEGT come from the germline V gene. The CDR3 totals 13 residues. V was trimmed by 4 bases and J by 1 base, leaving 8 bases between them. The CDR3 bases are TGTGCCAGCAGTGCGACCGGATCCTACGAGCAGTACTTC. The encoded protein is CASSATGSYEQYF.

Concerning this clonotype: Being one base from a much bigger clone, this may be a read error. The J gene is TRBJ2-7, the V gene TRBV7-8, with 7 bases aligning to TRBD2. V shed 2 bases and J 3 bases; nucleotides not matched to a gene: 7. CDR1 SGHVS and CDR2 FQNEAQ come from the germline V gene. This CDR3 region has 15 residues. The CDR3 bases are TGTGCCAGCAGCTTAATGTGGCTAGCGGACTACGAGCAGTACTTC. This gives the protein CASSLMWLADYEQYF.

This clonotype was picked up many times. The V call is TRBV19, the J call TRBJ1-5, with D perhaps matching TRBD1 (5 bases). Germline V lookup: CDR1 LNHDA, CDR2 SQIVND (reference sequence). Trimming pared 3 bases from V and 2 bases from J, leaving 14 bases between. CDR3 length: 16 amino acids. CDR3 amino acids: CASSIPTVRGNQPQHF. DNA for the CDR3: TGTGCCAGTAGTATCCCGACAGTCCGGGGCAATCAGCCCCAGCATTTT.

The V call is TRBV7-2, the J call TRBJ2-1; weak D call: TRBD2 (6 bases). Per the germline V gene, CDR1 is SGHTA and CDR2 is FQGNSA. V lost 4 bases, J lost 4 bases, and 8 bases lay in between. The length of the CDR3 is 13 residues. The CDR3 reads CASSWREYNEQFF. In DNA, the CDR3 is TGTGCCAGCAGCTGGAGGGAGTACAATGAGCAGTTCTTC.

This clonotype came up a few times. The V call is TRBV10-3, the J call TRBJ1-1; 9 positions agree with TRBD1. Germline CDR1 ENHRY, CDR2 SYGVKD. The V and J ends lost 7 bases and 5 bases, in that order; junction bases with no gene match: 11. The CDR3 length is 15 residues. CDR3 residues: CAITSGTGLTTEAFF. CDR3 nucleotides: TGTGCCATCACCTCCGGGACAGGGTTGACAACTGAAGCTTTCTTT.